The subject of this entry is one TCR beta chain. In the study's own analysis: From reference gene primer amplification, estimates of nucleated cell counts were derived. Some clones are missing from TCRdb's copy, which holds only in-frame ones; the method was immunoSEQ multiplex PCR. The DNA was the basis for D and trimming; V, J and clone size are from that table. This table holds over 60,000 clones, over 60% found once. The data derive from a study of blood T cell repertoires in COVID-19. The overall study: Samples taken during acute and convalescent COVID-19 were collected in the United States, Italy and Spain.

Enrolment of Seattle patients took place during active infection, and they were followed longitudinally. V was shortened by 5 bases and J by 10 bases, with 15 bases between the two germline ends. The germline V gene has CDR1 MDHEN and CDR2 SYDVKM. The length of the CDR3 is 14 residues. The origin of this receptor is a man in his 60s with COVID-19, enrolled during active disease. This chain links TRBV28 with TRBJ1-6; D call uncertain. The source material was peripheral blood. DNA for the CDR3: TGTGCCAGCAGTCCGCCTCTCGGTAACTCACCCCTCCACTTT. Translated, it gives CASSPPLGNSPLHF.